The clone carrying this T cell receptor beta chain has more than one count but fewer than ten. The sample is drawn from a study of cytomegalovirus exposure and HLA in healthy donors. The CDR3 spans 13 residues. The germline gives CDR1 SNHLY, CDR2 FYNNEI. The V end was cut by 4 bases, the J end by 0 bases, with 7 bases between. 13 Jbeta primers and 60 Vbeta primers were used for the PCR. Clones were sequenced by immunoSEQ multiplex PCR, and TCRdb holds only the in-frame ones, with some missing. The sample shows under 150,000 clones, about 85% of them seen only once. This TCR came from a boy between 10 and 17 years old in good health and CMV-seronegative. The specimen sequenced was PBMCs. The chain employs TRBV2 and TRBJ2-7; D is perhaps TRBD1 (6 bases). The CDR3, as DNA: TGTGCCAGCAGTGCAGGGGACTCCTACGAGCAGTACTTC. Protein sequence: CASSAGDSYEQYF.